This T cell receptor beta chain originates from a study of Tregs in tolerant kidney transplant recipients. Study-wide findings and caveats: The small number of patients limits these findings pending further validation.

A remark on this clone: Its target is unknown.

Unstimulated Tregs (CD4+CD25+CD127-) and CD4+CD25- non-Tregs were sorted from PBMCs. TCRdb keeps only in-frame clones here, not all; method: immunoSEQ multiplex PCR. Of some 90,000 clones listed, 90% to 95% are singletons. The origin of this receptor is a human donor in good health. The source material was CD8+ T cells from blood.

As DNA, the CDR3 is TGTGCCAGCAGCGACGGACGTTCTAACACTGAAGCTTTCTTT. Encoded protein: CASSDGRSNTEAFF. The chain links TRBV9 to TRBJ1-1; no definite D call. The V end lost 3 bases, the J end lost 2 bases, and 11 bases lay between the germline ends. Germline CDR1 and CDR2: SGDLS and YYNGEE. CDR3 length: 14 residues.